These T cell receptor beta chains were read from a single sample in a study of blood T cell repertoires in COVID-19. Sequencing used immunoSEQ multiplex PCR; TCRdb keeps in-frame clones, though not all of them. Of 95,000 to 150,000 clones in the sample, 85% are singletons; the top ten hold roughly 30%. Sequencing used peripheral blood. Every receptor here comes from a woman of 80 years or more with acute or convalescent COVID-19. Both conserved end residues are trimmed from each CDR3.

>TRBJ1-1|TRBV3-1/TRBV3-2
ASRRGVNTEAF
>TRBJ1-1|TRBV6-6
ATSGQSNTEAF
>TRBJ2-7|TRBV21-1
ANGLASYEQY
>TRBJ2-1|TRBV10-3
AIRGLAGPNEQF
>TRBJ1-4|TRBV15
ATSRGLHREGNEKLF
>TRBJ1-6|TRBV25-1
ASSDDRKGESPLH
>TRBJ2-1|TRBV18
ASSLQGVNEQF
>TRBJ1-1|TRBV19
ASSYGTGVNTEAF
>TRBJ1-5|TRBV15
ATSRDGQINQPQH
>TRBJ2-5|TRBV7-6
ASSSGSWETQY
>TRBJ2-6|TRBV27
ASSSGTGATGANVLT
>TRBJ1-2|TRBV3-1/TRBV3-2
ASRQTGGNYGYT
>TRBJ1-2|TRBV5-4
ASSPGDRANYGYT
>TRBJ2-2|TRBV2
ASSESPRGQGELF
>TRBJ1-2|TRBV5-1
ASSGSGAGPKGYT
>TRBJ1-3|TRBV18
ASLASTGIGNTIY
>TRBJ1-4|TRBV6-2/TRBV6-3
ASSYSTLLRQGEFEKLF
>TRBJ2-3|TRBV5-1
ASSLGGTSGVDTQY
>TRBJ2-2|TRBV7-8
ASSFGTVDTGELF
>TRBJ2-7|TRBV12-5
ASGPDSSYEQY
>TRBJ1-6|TRBV2
ASSTGTGGFSYNSPLH
>TRBJ1-5|TRBV28
ASSFGTGKQPQH
>TRBJ2-5|TRBV19
ASSVNRGRDAETQY
>TRBJ2-3|TRBV7-6
ASSLAQSWVTSTDTQY